This entry describes one T cell receptor (beta chain). The record originates from a study of blood T cell repertoires in COVID-19. For the study at large: Sources were T cells, B-cell-depleted T cells, or PBMCs; the material itself was cDNA or gDNA.

V lost 3 bases and J lost 4; bases outside the gene matches: 20. Germline V gives CDR1 MGHRA, CDR2 YSYEKL. The CDR3 covers 19 residues. Original processing notes: Reference gene primer amplification gave nucleated cell count estimates. Repertoires were generated with immunoSEQ multiplex PCR, while TCRdb's copy carries only in-frame clones and drops some. The DNA gave D and trimming, while V, J and clone size come from that table. The sample has approximately 210,000 clones; roughly 86% are singletons. The receptor comes from a woman aged 40 to 50 with acute or convalescent COVID-19. Sequencing input: peripheral blood. This chain joins TRBV4-1 and TRBJ2-5; 7 nucleotides align to TRBD1. CDR3 DNA sequence: TGCGCCAGCAGCCATGACAAGATCACCCTGACAGGGTCGGTAGAGACCCAGTACTTC. Its translation is CASSHDKITLTGSVETQYF.